These 16 T cell receptor beta chains share one sample of origin, sequenced in a study of T cell repertoires in ileal Crohn's disease. Time point noted: neoterminal ileum biopsy at postoperative endoscopy, about 6 months after surgery. Using immunoSEQ multiplex PCR, the repertoire was profiled, and TCRdb retains in-frame clones only, with some absent. The table has tens of thousands of clones, 70% to 90% seen once. The specimen was ileal tissue. These TCRs come from an adult with Crohn's disease.

The chain combines TRBV10-3 with TRBJ1-5, with D hard to call. Germline loops: CDR1 ENHRY, CDR2 SYGVKD. The CDR3 length is 15 residues. V dropped 0 bases and J dropped 9 bases, with 15 bases sitting between them. This CDR3 reads CAISESPDNTWPQHF. CDR3 nucleotides: TGTGCCATCAGTGAGTCACCCGATAATACTTGGCCCCAGCATTTT.

A few counts support this clone. The CDR3 coding sequence is TGTGCCAGCCGGACGCCGGAGGTCACTGAAGCTTTCTTT. Its translation is CASRTPEVTEAFF. The gene calls are TRBV6-1 and TRBJ1-1; no clear D. CDR3 size: 13 residues. Trimming left V 8 bases short and J 4 bases short, with 14 bases between. From germline, CDR1 is MNHNS and CDR2 SASEGT.

The genes are TRBV2 and TRBJ2-5, with 7 bases fitting TRBD2. The CDR3 runs to 16 residues. V lost 2 bases, J lost 3 bases, and 9 bases stayed unmatched. From germline, CDR1 is SNHLY and CDR2 FYNNEI. DNA of the CDR3: TGTGCCAGCAGTGAAATTTCGTGGGGGGGGGAAGAGACCCAGTACTTC. Translated, it gives CASSEISWGGEETQYF.

The table lists this clone with a count of one. The V call is TRBV30, the J call TRBJ2-2; a weak D match, TRBD2 (5 bases). The CDR3 is 12 amino acids. Germline V gene data show CDR1 as GTSNPN and CDR2 as SVGIG (reference sequence). Trimming took off 4 bases at V and 7 bases at J, with 10 bases between the two ends. CDR3 nucleotides: TGTGCCTGGACTAGCCTGGGCGGGGAGCTGTTTTTT. This sequence encodes CAWTSLGGELFF.

The CDR3 here is CASSHDRSYGYTF. In DNA form, the CDR3 reads TGCGCCAGCAGCCATGACAGGAGTTATGGCTACACCTTC. The chain links TRBV4-1 to TRBJ1-2; TRBD1 might be the D (6 bases). CDR3 length: 13 residues. Germline V gene sequence: CDR1 MGHRA, CDR2 YSYEKL. Trimming pared 3 bases from V and 5 bases from J, leaving 10 bases between.

This chain joins TRBV7-2 and TRBJ1-3, with D maybe TRBD1 (5 bases). Germline-derived CDR1 and CDR2 are SGHTA and FQGNSA. The CDR3 covers 15 residues. V was pared by 1 base and J by 0 bases, with 7 bases between. This chain's CDR3 is CASSLVDSSGNTIYF. The CDR3 DNA is TGTGCCAGCAGCTTAGTAGACAGCTCTGGAAACACCATATATTTT.

The V and J genes are TRBV18 and TRBJ2-5, with D perhaps matching TRBD2 (6 bases). V lost 3 bases and J lost 5, with 13 bases in between. CDR3 length equals 14 residues. Germline CDR1 is KGHSH and CDR2 is LQKENI. This chain's CDR3 is CASSPGRGIETQYF. CDR3 coding DNA: TGTGCCAGCTCACCCGGCCGGGGGATCGAGACCCAGTACTTC.

The V call is TRBV5-5, the J call TRBJ1-1; D gene uncertain. Germline lookup yields CDR1 SGHKS and CDR2 YYEKEE (reference sequence). The germline V and J ends were trimmed by 4 bases and 4 bases, with 11 bases remaining between them. The CDR3 consists of 13 residues. The CDR3 DNA is TGTGCCAGCAGCCTGGATCCGGGCACTGAAGCTTTCTTT. Amino acid sequence: CASSLDPGTEAFF.

The chain recombines TRBV4-2 with TRBJ2-5; TRBD2 matches at 10 bases. Germline V gene data show CDR1 as LGHNA and CDR2 as YNFKEQ. J gave up 4 bases and V 4 bases, and 6 bases lay outside the gene matches. The length of the CDR3 is 15 residues. CDR3 sequence: CASSPQAGGLETQYF. The CDR3 nucleotides read TGTGCCAGCAGCCCGCAAGCGGGAGGGCTAGAGACCCAGTACTTC.

The J gene is TRBJ2-3, the V gene TRBV7-3; D might be TRBD2 (6 bases). Germline V gene sequence: CDR1 SGHTA, CDR2 FQGTGA. V lost 2 bases and J lost 4, with 13 bases in between. This CDR3 spans 15 amino acids. The CDR3 region is CASSLGLGGADTQYF. The DNA of the CDR3 is TGTGCCAGCAGCTTAGGGCTAGGAGGGGCAGATACGCAGTATTTT.

The chain uses TRBV14 and TRBJ2-3; 8 nucleotides line up with TRBD1. V dropped 1 base and J dropped 1; count of bases not matched to a gene: 7. The CDR3 runs to 17 residues. Germline CDR1 is SGHDN and CDR2 is FVKESK. CDR3 coding DNA: TGTGCCAGCAGCCAAGGCCAGCACAGGGGGGGCACAGATACGCAGTATTTT. It codes for CASSQGQHRGGTDTQYF.

V usage is TRBV5-1 and J usage is TRBJ1-4, with D possibly TRBD1 on 5 matching bases. The CDR3 covers 16 residues. V lost 2 bases, J lost 7 bases, and 18 bases lay in between. Germline V lookup: CDR1 SGHRS, CDR2 YFSETQ. The CDR3 DNA reads TGCGCCAGCAGCTTTAAGATGGGGCAGTCACCTGAAAAACTGTTTTTT. Translating it yields CASSFKMGQSPEKLFF.

CDR3 DNA: TGCAGCGTAGAAAGACAGTCGAATGAGCAGTTCTTC. Protein product: CSVERQSNEQFF. This sequence joins TRBV29-1 and TRBJ2-1; a weak D match, TRBD1 (5 bases). The germline gives CDR1 SQVTM, CDR2 ANQGSEA. Trimming pared 6 bases from V and 7 bases from J, leaving 13 bases between. The CDR3 consists of 12 residues.

The chain combines TRBV30 with TRBJ2-7; TRBD1 matches at 7 bases. J gave up 3 bases and V 7 bases, and 6 bases lay outside the gene matches. Germline assignment: CDR1 GTSNPN and CDR2 SVGIG (reference sequence). The CDR3 has 12 residues. The chain's CDR3 is CASNRGVYEQYF. CDR3 in DNA: TGTGCCTCGAACAGGGGAGTCTACGAGCAGTACTTC.

The rearrangement links TRBV4-3 to TRBJ2-7; TRBD2 matches 10 bases. Germline CDR1 is LGHNA and CDR2 is YSLEER. The junction had 7 bases not matched to a gene; V was cut back by 2 bases and J by 0 bases. This CDR3 spans 17 amino acids. DNA of the CDR3: TGCGCCAGCAGCCAAAGCCTAGCGGGAGTCAGCTCCTACGAGCAGTACTTC. As protein: CASSQSLAGVSSYEQYF.

The rearrangement links TRBV7-9 to TRBJ1-1; D might be TRBD1 (5 bases). Per the germline V gene, CDR1 is SEHNR and CDR2 is FQNEAQ (reference sequence). The CDR3 has 15 residues. V was shortened by 3 bases and J by 6 bases, with 17 bases between the two germline ends. The CDR3 here is CASSLEQGLFSEAFF. In DNA, the CDR3 is TGTGCCAGCAGCTTGGAGCAGGGACTTTTCTCTGAAGCTTTCTTT.